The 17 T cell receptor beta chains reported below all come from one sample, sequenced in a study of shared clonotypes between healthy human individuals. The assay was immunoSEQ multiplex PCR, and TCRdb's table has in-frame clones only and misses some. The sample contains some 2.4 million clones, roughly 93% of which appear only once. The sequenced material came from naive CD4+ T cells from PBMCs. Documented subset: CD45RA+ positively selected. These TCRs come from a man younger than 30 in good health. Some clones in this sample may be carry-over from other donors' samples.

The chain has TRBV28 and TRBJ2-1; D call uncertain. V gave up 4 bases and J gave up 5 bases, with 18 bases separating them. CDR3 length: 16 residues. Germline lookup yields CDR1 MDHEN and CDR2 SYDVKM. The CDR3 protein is CASSSPVRLINNEQFF. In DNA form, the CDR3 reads TGTGCCAGCAGTTCTCCTGTGCGTCTAATTAACAATGAGCAGTTCTTC. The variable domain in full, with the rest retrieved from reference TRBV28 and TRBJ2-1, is DVKVTQSSRYLVKRTGEKVFLECVQDMDHENMFWYRQDPGLGLRLIYFSYDVKMKEKGDIPEGYSVSREKKERFSLILESASTNQTSMYLCASSSPVRLINNEQFFGPGTRLTVL.

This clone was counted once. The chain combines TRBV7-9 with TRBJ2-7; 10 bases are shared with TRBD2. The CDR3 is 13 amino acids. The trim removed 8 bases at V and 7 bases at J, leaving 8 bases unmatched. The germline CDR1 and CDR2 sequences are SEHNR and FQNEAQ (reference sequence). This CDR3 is CASRLLAGVEQYF. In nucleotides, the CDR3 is TGTGCCAGCCGCCTCCTAGCGGGAGTAGAGCAGTACTTC.

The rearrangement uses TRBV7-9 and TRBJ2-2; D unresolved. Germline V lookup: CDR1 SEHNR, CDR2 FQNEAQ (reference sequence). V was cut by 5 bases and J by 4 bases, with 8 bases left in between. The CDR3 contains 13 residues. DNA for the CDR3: TGTGCCAGCAGCATGGATCTCACCGGGGAGCTGTTTTTT. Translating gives CASSMDLTGELFF.

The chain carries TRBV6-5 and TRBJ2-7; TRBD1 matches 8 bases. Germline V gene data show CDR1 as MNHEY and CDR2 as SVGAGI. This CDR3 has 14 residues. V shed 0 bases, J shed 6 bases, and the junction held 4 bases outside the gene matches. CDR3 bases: TGTGCCAGCAGTTACTCGGCGGGACAGGCCGAGCAGTACTTC. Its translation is CASSYSAGQAEQYF.

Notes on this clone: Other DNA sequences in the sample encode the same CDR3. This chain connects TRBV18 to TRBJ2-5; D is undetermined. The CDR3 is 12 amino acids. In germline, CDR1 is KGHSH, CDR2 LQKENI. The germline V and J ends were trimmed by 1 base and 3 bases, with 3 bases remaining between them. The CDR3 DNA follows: TGTGCCAGCTCACCACGGGAAGAGACCCAGTACTTC. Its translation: CASSPREETQYF.

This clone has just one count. CDR3 loop: CASSRAVVSYEQYF. The CDR3 region has the DNA TGTGCCAGCTCACGGGCGGTAGTCTCCTACGAGCAGTACTTC. The V and J genes are TRBV18 and TRBJ2-7; D not certain. Between the trimmed V and J ends, which lost 4 bases and 0 bases, there was a span of 10 bases. This CDR3 is built from 14 residues. Germline values: CDR1 KGHSH, CDR2 LQKENI.

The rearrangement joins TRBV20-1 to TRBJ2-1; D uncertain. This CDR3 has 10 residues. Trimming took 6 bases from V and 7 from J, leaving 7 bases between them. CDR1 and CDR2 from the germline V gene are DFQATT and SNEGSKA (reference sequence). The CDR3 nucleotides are TGCAGTGCGGTGTTTAATGAGCAGTTCTTC. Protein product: CSAVFNEQFF.

DNA of the CDR3: TGTGCCAGCAGCTTGGGCGGGACAGGGGGCAATCAGCCCCAGCATTTT. Translating gives CASSLGGTGGNQPQHF. V is TRBV5-4 and J is TRBJ1-5, with 10 bases aligning to TRBD1. The CDR3 is 16 residues long. Germline V gene data show CDR1 as SGHNT and CDR2 as YYREEE (reference sequence). After removal of 0 bases from V and 2 bases from J, the junction contained 2 bases not matched to a gene. Full variable domain (outside the CDR3, taken from reference TRBV5-4 and TRBJ1-5): ETGVTQSPTHLIKTRGQQVTLRCSSQSGHNTVSWYQQALGQGPQFIFQYYREEENGRGNFPPRFSGLQFPNYSSELNVNALELDDSALYLCASSLGGTGGNQPQHFGDGTRLSIL.

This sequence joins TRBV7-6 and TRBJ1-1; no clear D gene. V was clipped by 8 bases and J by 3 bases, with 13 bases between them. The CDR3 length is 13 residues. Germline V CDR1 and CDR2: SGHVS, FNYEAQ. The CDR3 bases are TGTGCCAGCGCCTTAGATCGGGACACTGAAGCTTTCTTT. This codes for CASALDRDTEAFF.

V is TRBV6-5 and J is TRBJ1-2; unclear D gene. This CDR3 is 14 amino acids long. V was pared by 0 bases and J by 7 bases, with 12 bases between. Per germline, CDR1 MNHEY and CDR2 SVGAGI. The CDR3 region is CASSYSPGDTGYTF. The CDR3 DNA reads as TGTGCCAGCAGTTACTCTCCGGGAGACACTGGCTACACCTTC.

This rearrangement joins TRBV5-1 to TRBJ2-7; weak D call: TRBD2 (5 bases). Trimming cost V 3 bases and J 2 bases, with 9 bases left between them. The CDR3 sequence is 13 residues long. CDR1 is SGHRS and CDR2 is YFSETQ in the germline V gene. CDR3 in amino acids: CASSYEGTYEQYF. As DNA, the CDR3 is TGCGCCAGCAGCTACGAGGGAACCTACGAGCAGTACTTC.

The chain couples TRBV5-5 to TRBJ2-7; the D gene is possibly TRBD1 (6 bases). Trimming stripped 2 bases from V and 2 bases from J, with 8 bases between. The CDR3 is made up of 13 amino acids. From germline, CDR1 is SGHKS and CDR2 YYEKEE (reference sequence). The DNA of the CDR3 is TGTGCCAGCAGCTTCGGACAGACCTACGAGCAGTACTTC. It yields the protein CASSFGQTYEQYF.

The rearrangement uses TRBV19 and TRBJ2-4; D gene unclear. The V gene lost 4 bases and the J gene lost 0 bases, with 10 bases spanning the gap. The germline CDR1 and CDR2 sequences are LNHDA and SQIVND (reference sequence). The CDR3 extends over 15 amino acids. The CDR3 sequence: CASSTKKLAKNIQYF. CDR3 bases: TGTGCCAGTAGTACGAAGAAGTTAGCCAAAAACATTCAGTACTTC.

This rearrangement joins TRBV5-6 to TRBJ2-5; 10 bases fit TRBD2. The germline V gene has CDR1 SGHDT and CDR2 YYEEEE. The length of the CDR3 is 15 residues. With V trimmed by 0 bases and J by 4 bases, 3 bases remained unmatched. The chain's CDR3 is CASSLGASGGETQYF. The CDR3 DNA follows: TGTGCCAGCAGCTTGGGCGCTAGCGGGGGAGAGACCCAGTACTTC.

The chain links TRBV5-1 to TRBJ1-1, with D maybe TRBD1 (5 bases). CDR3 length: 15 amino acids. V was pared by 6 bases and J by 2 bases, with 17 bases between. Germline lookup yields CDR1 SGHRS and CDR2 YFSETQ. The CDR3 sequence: CASTVAGLLNTEAFF. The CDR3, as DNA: TGCGCCAGCACCGTGGCAGGGTTACTCAACACTGAAGCTTTCTTT.

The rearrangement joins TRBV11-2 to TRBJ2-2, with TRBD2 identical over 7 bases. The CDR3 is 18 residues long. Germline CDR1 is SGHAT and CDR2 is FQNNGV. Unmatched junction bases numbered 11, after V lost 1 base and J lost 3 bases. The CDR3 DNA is TGTGCCAGCAGCTTAGTCACACCGGGACTACAACACACCGGGGAGCTGTTTTTT. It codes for CASSLVTPGLQHTGELFF.

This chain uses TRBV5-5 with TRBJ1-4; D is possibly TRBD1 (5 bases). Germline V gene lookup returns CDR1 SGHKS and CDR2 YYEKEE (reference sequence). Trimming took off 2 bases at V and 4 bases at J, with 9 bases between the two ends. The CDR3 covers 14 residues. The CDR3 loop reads CASSFRGDNEKLFF. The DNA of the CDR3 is TGTGCCAGCAGCTTCCGGGGGGATAATGAAAAACTGTTTTTT.